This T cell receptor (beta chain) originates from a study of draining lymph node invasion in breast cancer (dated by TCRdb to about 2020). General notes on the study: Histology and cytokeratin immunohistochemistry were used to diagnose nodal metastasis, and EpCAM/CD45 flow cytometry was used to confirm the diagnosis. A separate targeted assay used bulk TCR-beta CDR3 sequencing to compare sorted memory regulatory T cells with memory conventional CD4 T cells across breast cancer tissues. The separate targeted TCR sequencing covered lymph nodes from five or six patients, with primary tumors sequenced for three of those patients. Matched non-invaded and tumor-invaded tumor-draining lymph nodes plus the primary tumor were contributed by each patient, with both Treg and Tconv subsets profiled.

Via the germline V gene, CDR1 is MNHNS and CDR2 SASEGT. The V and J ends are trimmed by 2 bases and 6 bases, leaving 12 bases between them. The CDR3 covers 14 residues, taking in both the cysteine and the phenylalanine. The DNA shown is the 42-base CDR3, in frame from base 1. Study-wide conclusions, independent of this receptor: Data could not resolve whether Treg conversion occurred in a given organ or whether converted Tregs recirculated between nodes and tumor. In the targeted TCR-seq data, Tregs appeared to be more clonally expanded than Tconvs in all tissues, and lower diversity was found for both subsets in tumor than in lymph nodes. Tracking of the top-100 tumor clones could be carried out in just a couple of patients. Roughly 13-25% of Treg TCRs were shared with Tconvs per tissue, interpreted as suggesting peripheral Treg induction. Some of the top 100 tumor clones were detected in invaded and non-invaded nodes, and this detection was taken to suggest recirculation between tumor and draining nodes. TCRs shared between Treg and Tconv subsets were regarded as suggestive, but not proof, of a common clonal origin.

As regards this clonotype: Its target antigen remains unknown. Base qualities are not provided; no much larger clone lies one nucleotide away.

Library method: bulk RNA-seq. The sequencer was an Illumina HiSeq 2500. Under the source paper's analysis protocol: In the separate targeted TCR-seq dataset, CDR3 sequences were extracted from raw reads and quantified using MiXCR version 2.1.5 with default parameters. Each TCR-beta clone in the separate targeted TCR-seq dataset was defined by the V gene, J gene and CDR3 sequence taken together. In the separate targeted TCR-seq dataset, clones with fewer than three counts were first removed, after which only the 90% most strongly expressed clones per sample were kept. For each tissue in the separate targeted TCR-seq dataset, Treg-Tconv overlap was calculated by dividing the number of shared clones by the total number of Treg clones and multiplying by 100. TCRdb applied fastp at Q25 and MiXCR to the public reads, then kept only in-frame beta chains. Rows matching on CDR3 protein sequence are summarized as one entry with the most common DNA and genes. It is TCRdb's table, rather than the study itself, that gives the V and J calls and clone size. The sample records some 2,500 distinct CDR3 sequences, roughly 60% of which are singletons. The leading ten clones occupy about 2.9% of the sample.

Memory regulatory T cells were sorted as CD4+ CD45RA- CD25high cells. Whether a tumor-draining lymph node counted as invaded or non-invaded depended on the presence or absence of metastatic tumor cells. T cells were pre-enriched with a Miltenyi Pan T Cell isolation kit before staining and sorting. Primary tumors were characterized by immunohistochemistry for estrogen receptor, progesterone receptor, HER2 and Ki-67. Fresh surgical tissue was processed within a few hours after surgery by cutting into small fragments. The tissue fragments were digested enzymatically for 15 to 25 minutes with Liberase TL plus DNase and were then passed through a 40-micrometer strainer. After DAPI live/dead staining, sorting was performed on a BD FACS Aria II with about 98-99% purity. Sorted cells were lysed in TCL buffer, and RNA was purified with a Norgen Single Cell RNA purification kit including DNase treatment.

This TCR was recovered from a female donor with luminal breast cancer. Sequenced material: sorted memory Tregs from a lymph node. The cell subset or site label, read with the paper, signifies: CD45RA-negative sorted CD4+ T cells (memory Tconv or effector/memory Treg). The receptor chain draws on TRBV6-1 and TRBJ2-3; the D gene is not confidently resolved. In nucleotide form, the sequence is TGTGCCAGCAGTGAACTAGGAACTCGGGATACGCAGTATTTT. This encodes CASSELGTRDTQYF.